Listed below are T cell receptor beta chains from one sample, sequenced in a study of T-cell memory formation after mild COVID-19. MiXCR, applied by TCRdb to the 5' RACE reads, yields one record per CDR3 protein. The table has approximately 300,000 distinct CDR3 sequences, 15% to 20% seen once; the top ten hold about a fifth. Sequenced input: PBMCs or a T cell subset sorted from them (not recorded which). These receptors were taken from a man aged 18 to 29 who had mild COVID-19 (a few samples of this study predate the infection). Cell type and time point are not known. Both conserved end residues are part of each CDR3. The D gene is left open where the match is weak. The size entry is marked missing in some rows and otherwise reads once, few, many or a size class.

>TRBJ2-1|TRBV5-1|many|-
TGCGCCAGCAGCTTGTTTACGGGGGCCAATGAGCAGTTCTTC
CASSLFTGANEQFF
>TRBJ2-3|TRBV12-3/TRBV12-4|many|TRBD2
TGTGCCAGCAGTTTTTCAGCGGGGGCCGAAGATACGCAGTATTTT
CASSFSAGAEDTQYF
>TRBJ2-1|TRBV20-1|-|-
TGCAGTGCTAGAGGGAGGGGCGACAATGAGCAGTTCTTC
CSARGRGDNEQFF
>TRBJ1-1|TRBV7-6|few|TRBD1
TGTGCCAGCAGCCGACGAACCGGACAGGGGAACACTGAAGCTTTCTTT
CASSRRTGQGNTEAFF
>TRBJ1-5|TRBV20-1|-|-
TGCAGTGCTTTCGACAGGTTGAGCAATCAGCCCCAGCATTTT
CSAFDRLSNQPQHF
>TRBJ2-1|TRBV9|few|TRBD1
TGTGCCAGCAGCGTTGGGGACAGGATTTACAATGAGCAGTTCTTC
CASSVGDRIYNEQFF
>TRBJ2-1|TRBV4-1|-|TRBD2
TGCGCCAGCAGCGCGAGGACTAGCGGGGGTACGTATGAGCAGTTCTTC
CASSARTSGGTYEQFF
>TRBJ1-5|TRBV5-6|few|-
TGTGCCAGCAGCCGGACCCGACAGGACCATCAGCCCCAGCATTTT
CASSRTRQDHQPQHF
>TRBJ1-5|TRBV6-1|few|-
TGTGCCAGCAGGGGAGGGGGTCAGCCCCAGCATTTT
CASRGGGQPQHF
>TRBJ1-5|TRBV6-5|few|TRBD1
TGTGCCAGCAGCCAGGACAGGGGAAATATTCAGCCCCAGCATTTT
CASSQDRGNIQPQHF
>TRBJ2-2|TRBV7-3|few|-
TGTGCCAGCAGAGTGTCCGGGGGTTCCGGGGAGCTGTTTTTT
CASRVSGGSGELFF
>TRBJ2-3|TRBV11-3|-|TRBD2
TGTGCCAGCAGCTTCGACGGGGGGGGCACAGATACGCAGTATTTT
CASSFDGGGTDTQYF
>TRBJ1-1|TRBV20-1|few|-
TGCAGTGCTAGAGAACCTGGTCCCACTGAAGCTTTCTTT
CSAREPGPTEAFF